The 29 T cell receptor beta chains below all came from one sample that was sequenced in a study of CD4 T cells in relation to SARS-CoV-2 and coronaviruses. Before the COVID-19 pandemic, during about 2010-2019, CD4+ T cells were taken from unexposed donors. After nine to ten days of culture, CD4+ T cells were isolated. Profiling relied on immunoSEQ multiplex PCR, and the TCRdb table lists in-frame clones only, not all of them. The sample gives 20,000 to 25,000 clones, about two thirds of which show up once; roughly 16% is in the top ten. Antigens for these TCRs are unknown. Input material: CD4+ T cells from PBMCs, cultured in vitro. Receptors were obtained from a human donor in good health.

This clone was detected only once. The chain recombines TRBV5-1 with TRBJ1-3; no firm D call. Per germline, CDR1 SGHRS and CDR2 YFSETQ. The CDR3 is 16 residues long. V was clipped by 4 bases and J by 4 bases, with 18 bases between them. CDR3 loop: CASSQRTSLEGNTIYF. CDR3 nucleotides: TGCGCCAGCAGCCAACGGACCAGCTTAGAGGGAAACACCATATATTTT.

The chain combines TRBV2 with TRBJ1-1; 8 bases agree with TRBD1. V was clipped by 5 bases and J by 0 bases; unmatched bases: 2. The germline V gene encodes CDR1 SNHLY and CDR2 FYNNEI. The CDR3 totals 14 residues. The CDR3 sequence is CASSRQGMNTEAFF. CDR3 coding DNA: TGTGCCAGCAGTCGACAGGGGATGAACACTGAAGCTTTCTTT.

This sequence joins TRBV9 and TRBJ2-6; D gene uncertain. This CDR3 spans 14 amino acids. The germline gives CDR1 SGDLS, CDR2 YYNGEE. Trimming took off 2 bases at V and 0 bases at J, with 3 bases between the two ends. The chain's CDR3 is CASSVDSGANVLTF. Written as DNA, the CDR3 is TGTGCCAGCAGCGTTGACTCTGGGGCCAACGTCCTGACTTTC.

This clone was found once. CDR3 in DNA: TGTGCCAGCAGCCCCAGGACTAGCGGGGGGTGGGATACGCAGTATTTT. Amino acids: CASSPRTSGGWDTQYF. The chain is built from TRBV11-2 and TRBJ2-3, with 14 bases aligning to TRBD2. The CDR3 consists of 16 residues. The trim removed 5 bases at V and 6 bases at J, leaving 7 bases unmatched. Germline assignment: CDR1 SGHAT and CDR2 FQNNGV.

The sample holds one count of this clone. The chain recombines TRBV6-5 with TRBJ1-2; TRBD1 might be the D (5 bases). The CDR3 extends over 14 amino acids. The V gene lost 0 bases and the J gene lost 3 bases, with 8 bases spanning the gap. CDR1 is MNHEY and CDR2 is SVGAGI in the germline V gene. CDR3 region: CASSYSRQYYGYTF. DNA for the CDR3: TGTGCCAGCAGTTACTCGAGACAGTACTATGGCTACACCTTC.

The chain is built from TRBV4-1 and TRBJ1-3; D call uncertain. Germline CDR1 MGHRA, CDR2 YSYEKL. This CDR3 has 16 residues. Trimming stripped 1 base from V and 0 bases from J, with 10 bases between. In nucleotides, the CDR3 is TGCGCCAGCAGCCAAGTGAGACCAAACTCTGGAAACACCATATATTTT. It codes for CASSQVRPNSGNTIYF.

This clone was counted once. The V call is TRBV5-1, the J call TRBJ2-1; tentatively, D is TRBD1 or TRBD2 (5 bases each). Between the trimmed V and J ends, which lost 7 bases and 0 bases, there was a span of 8 bases. Germline assignment: CDR1 SGHRS and CDR2 YFSETQ. The CDR3 runs to 13 residues. The CDR3 DNA reads as TGCGCCAGCGGTGGGGGCTCCTACAATGAGCAGTTCTTC. Protein product: CASGGGSYNEQFF.

DNA for the CDR3: TGTGCCAGCAGTTACTCTTTCCAGGGGGGGGCCCAGTACTTC. This gives the protein CASSYSFQGGAQYF. This chain links TRBV6-5 with TRBJ2-5; D assignment may be TRBD1 or TRBD2 (7 bases each). The germline V gene has CDR1 MNHEY and CDR2 SVGAGI. The CDR3 length is 14 residues. V lost 0 bases and J 9 bases, leaving 14 bases between the germline ends.

V is TRBV21-1 and J is TRBJ2-7; the D call of TRBD2 is as the table states it, not checked on the DNA. TRBV21-1 has pseudogene status. The CDR3 is 17 amino acids. Written as DNA, the CDR3 is TGTGCCAGCAGCAATAAGGGCCCGCGGGCCCGTCCCTACGAGCAGTACTTC. Translating it yields CASSNKGPRARPYEQYF.

The J gene is TRBJ2-2, the V gene TRBV18; D might be TRBD2 (6 bases). The CDR3 totals 16 residues. Germline CDR1 reads KGHSH; CDR2 reads LQKENI. Trimming left V 1 base short and J 6 bases short, with 15 bases between. CDR3 sequence (DNA): TGTGCCAGCTCACCACGGTTGGAGGGCGAGGCCGGGGAGCTGTTTTTT. It specifies CASSPRLEGEAGELFF.

Here the CDR3 DNA reads TGTGCCTGTAGCGGGAGTATTAACGAGCAGTACTTC. Amino acids: CACSGSINEQYF. The chain joins TRBV30 to TRBJ2-7, with 9 bases aligning to TRBD2. Germline V gene data show CDR1 as GTSNPN and CDR2 as SVGIG (reference sequence). This CDR3 is built from 12 residues. V lost 6 bases to trimming and J lost 5 bases; unmatched junction nucleotides: 5. The complete variable domain, with remaining parts taken from reference TRBV30 and TRBJ2-7, reads SQTIHQWPATLVQPVGSPLSLECTVEGTSNPNLYWYRQAAGRGLQLLFYSVGIGQISSEVPQNLSASRPQDRQFILSSKKLLLSDSGFYLCACSGSINEQYFGPGTRLTVT.

V is TRBV2 and J is TRBJ2-3; tentatively, D is TRBD2 (5 bases). The V gene's germline CDR1 is SNHLY and CDR2 FYNNEI. This CDR3 contains 13 residues. Trimming shortened V by 8 bases and J by 2 bases, and 11 bases separated the two germline ends. The CDR3 DNA reads TGTGCCAGCGCTCCGACTATCACAGATACGCAGTATTTT. Encoded protein: CASAPTITDTQYF.

This chain connects TRBV7-9 to TRBJ1-1; the match to TRBD1 covers 8 bases. The length of the CDR3 is 14 residues. Unmatched junction bases numbered 4, after V lost 3 bases and J lost 4 bases. Germline CDR1 reads SEHNR; CDR2 reads FQNEAQ (reference sequence). The CDR3 nucleotides are TGTGCCAGCAGCTTCCCCACAGGGGGCACTGAAGCTTTCTTT. This codes for CASSFPTGGTEAFF.

A few counts support this clone. The V and J genes are TRBV10-3 and TRBJ1-5, with a weak D call TRBD1 (6 bases). CDR3 length: 16 amino acids. Germline V CDR1 and CDR2: ENHRY, SYGVKD. V was clipped by 7 bases and J by 6 bases, with 22 bases between them. The chain's CDR3 is CAIILGGAGVSQPQHF. CDR3 in DNA: TGTGCCATCATCCTCGGGGGGGCAGGGGTAAGTCAGCCCCAGCATTTT.

The rearrangement joins TRBV7-9 to TRBJ1-3; 8 positions agree with TRBD1. V lost 6 bases, J lost 3 bases, and 4 bases stayed unmatched. The CDR3 spans 14 residues. Germline values: CDR1 SEHNR, CDR2 FQNEAQ (reference sequence). Written as DNA, the CDR3 is TGTGCCAGCAGAACCGACAGGGGTGGAAACACCATATATTTT. Amino acid sequence: CASRTDRGGNTIYF.

J is TRBJ2-3 and V is TRBV5-1, with 10 bases matching TRBD1. Germline CDR1 reads SGHRS; CDR2 reads YFSETQ. The CDR3 totals 15 residues. V was pared by 4 bases and J by 3 bases, with 5 bases of the junction left unmatched. CDR3 loop: CASSPPGQGTDTQYF. The CDR3 coding sequence is TGCGCCAGCAGCCCGCCGGGACAGGGGACAGATACGCAGTATTTT. The whole variable domain, filled in from reference TRBV5-1 and TRBJ2-3, reads KAGVTQTPRYLIKTRGQQVTLSCSPISGHRSVSWYQQTPGQGLQFLFEYFSETQRNKGNFPGRFSGRQFSNSRSEMNVSTLELGDSALYLCASSPPGQGTDTQYFGPGTRLTVL.

The V and J genes are TRBV7-8 and TRBJ2-2; 16 bases agree with TRBD2. The CDR3 is 17 amino acids. CDR1 and CDR2 from the germline V gene are SGHVS and FQNEAQ. Germline trimming cut 5 bases from V and 7 bases from J; bases unmatched to any gene: 7. CDR3: CASSRGTSGRANGELFF. The CDR3 DNA is TGTGCCAGCAGCCGAGGGACTAGCGGGAGGGCAAACGGGGAGCTGTTTTTT.

V is TRBV3-1 (or the pseudogene TRBV3-2) and J is TRBJ2-3; TRBD2 aligns across 10 bases. The CDR3 extends over 15 amino acids. Per the germline V gene, CDR1 is LGHDT and CDR2 is YNNKEL (reference sequence). With 4 bases clipped from V and 4 bases from J, the junction kept 5 bases outside the gene matches. The chain's CDR3 is CASSPYSGGSDTQYF. CDR3 coding DNA: TGTGCCAGCAGCCCCTATAGCGGGGGGTCAGATACGCAGTATTTT.

The rearrangement links TRBV7-6 to TRBJ1-6; no reliable D call. The V end was cut by 1 base, the J end by 6 bases, with 7 bases between. The CDR3 sequence is 14 residues long. Per the germline V gene, CDR1 is SGHVS and CDR2 is FNYEAQ. CDR3 amino acids: CASSLGGINSPLHF. Here the CDR3 DNA reads TGTGCCAGCAGCTTAGGTGGGATTAATTCACCCCTCCACTTT.

V gene TRBV2 combines with J gene TRBJ1-5, with D possibly TRBD1 on 6 matching bases. Trimming took 4 bases from V and 6 from J, leaving 10 bases between them. The CDR3 has 13 amino acids. Germline V lookup: CDR1 SNHLY, CDR2 FYNNEI. The DNA for the CDR3 is TGTGCCAGCAGTGCGCAGGGGTTTCAGCCCCAGCATTTT. Amino acids: CASSAQGFQPQHF.

The rearrangement uses TRBV5-8 and TRBJ2-7; 7 nucleotides line up with TRBD2. This CDR3 is 14 amino acids long. Looked up from germline, CDR1 is SGHTS and CDR2 is YDEGEE. The ends lost 0 bases at V and 7 bases at J; junction bases unmatched: 7. The CDR3 loop is CASSLDLGGSEQYF. For the CDR3, the DNA is TGTGCCAGCAGCTTGGACTTGGGAGGGTCTGAGCAGTACTTC.

The rearrangement uses TRBV7-6 and TRBJ2-3; TRBD1 aligns across 7 bases. Per germline, CDR1 SGHVS and CDR2 FNYEAQ. The junction had 19 bases not matched to a gene; V was cut back by 7 bases and J by 3 bases. CDR3 length: 18 amino acids. This chain's CDR3 is CASTPRQGAWDVTDTQYF. As DNA, the CDR3 is TGTGCCAGCACTCCGCGACAGGGTGCTTGGGATGTGACAGATACGCAGTATTTT.

CDR3 coding DNA: TGTGCCAGCAGTCTGACTATACTCACCGGGGAGCTGTTTTTT. It codes for CASSLTILTGELFF. The gene calls are TRBV2 and TRBJ2-2; D perhaps matches TRBD2 (5 bases). V was clipped by 5 bases and J by 4 bases, with 11 bases between them. The V gene's germline CDR1 is SNHLY and CDR2 FYNNEI. CDR3 length: 14 amino acids.

V and J are TRBV29-1 and TRBJ2-5; the D gene could be TRBD1 or TRBD2 (6 bases each). Per germline, CDR1 SQVTM and CDR2 ANQGSEA. The germline V and J ends were trimmed by 7 bases and 1 base, with 16 bases remaining between them. The length of the CDR3 is 14 residues. The CDR3: CSDAGWGAQETQYF. CDR3 sequence (DNA): TGCAGCGACGCCGGGTGGGGGGCCCAAGAGACCCAGTACTTC. Using reference TRBV29-1 and TRBJ2-5 for the parts outside the CDR3, the full variable domain is SAVISQKPSRDICQRGTSLTIQCQVDSQVTMMFWYRQQPGQSLTLIATANQGSEATYESGFVIDKFPISRPNLTFSTLTVSNMSPEDSSIYLCSDAGWGAQETQYFGPGTRLLVL.

The CDR3 is CASSFTGGREKLFF. In nucleotides, the CDR3 is TGTGCCAGCAGCTTTACAGGGGGGCGGGAAAAACTGTTTTTT. The chain employs TRBV7-8 and TRBJ1-4; 8 nucleotides agree with TRBD1. V trimming: 3 bases; J trimming: 8 bases; junction bases outside the gene matches: 5. This CDR3 is 14 amino acids long. Germline CDR1 is SGHVS and CDR2 is FQNEAQ.

The rearrangement joins TRBV7-2 to TRBJ2-5; D gene unclear. Trimming left V 3 bases short and J 4 bases short, with 18 bases between. The CDR3 length is 16 residues. Germline loops: CDR1 SGHTA, CDR2 FQGNSA. CDR3 in DNA: TGTGCCAGCAGCTTGGGTAATAATCCCCCGGGAGAGACCCAGTACTTC. Its translation: CASSLGNNPPGETQYF.

This clone was recorded a few times. The chain's CDR3 is CASSYSTGESSPLHF. The CDR3 DNA reads TGTGCCAGCAGTTACTCGACAGGCGAGAGTTCACCCCTCCACTTT. The J gene is TRBJ1-6, the V gene TRBV6-6; D is perhaps TRBD1 (6 bases). The germline gives CDR1 MNHNY, CDR2 SVGAGI (reference sequence). The CDR3 covers 15 residues. V was trimmed by 0 bases and J by 9 bases, leaving 12 bases between them.

The rearrangement uses TRBV4-1 and TRBJ1-5, with TRBD1 matching over 7 bases. The length of the CDR3 is 16 residues. Germline CDR1 reads MGHRA; CDR2 reads YSYEKL. J gave up 6 bases and V 4 bases, and 12 bases lay outside the gene matches. CDR3 residues: CASSRFKTGDAQPQHF. The CDR3 DNA follows: TGCGCCAGCAGCCGATTCAAAACAGGGGACGCTCAGCCCCAGCATTTT.

The chain uses TRBV29-1 and TRBJ2-7; possible D gene TRBD2, 6 bases. Germline-derived CDR1 and CDR2 are SQVTM and ANQGSEA. The CDR3 covers 13 residues. V dropped 3 bases and J dropped 7 bases, with 16 bases sitting between them. CDR3 region: CSVEVTGVGEQYF. CDR3 sequence (DNA): TGCAGCGTTGAGGTTACGGGGGTAGGTGAGCAGTACTTC.